These T cell receptor beta chains were read from a single sample in a study of blood T cell repertoires in COVID-19. Sequenced by immunoSEQ multiplex PCR; TCRdb stores in-frame clones only, minus some. The data show a few hundred thousand clones, approximately 80% seen once. The sequenced sample consisted of peripheral blood. All receptors derive from a woman under 30 with acute or convalescent COVID-19. CDR3s include the opening cysteine and the closing phenylalanine or tryptophan. Fields, in order: clone size, J gene, V gene, D gene, CDR3 protein, CDR3 DNA. A D gene is named only where the DNA matches it firmly. The size field is filled for only some rows; it gives once, few, many or a size class.

>once|TRBJ2-7|TRBV5-1|.
CASSAPKGEQYF
TGCGCCAGCAGCGCCCCCAAGGGGGAGCAGTACTTC
>.|TRBJ2-2|TRBV28|.
CASSLAGSGAGELFF
TGTGCCAGCAGTTTAGCCGGGAGTGGGGCCGGGGAGCTGTTTTTT
>.|TRBJ2-3|TRBV5-8|.
CASSTGWDFTDTQYF
TGTGCCAGCAGCACGGGGTGGGACTTTACAGATACGCAGTATTTT
>.|TRBJ1-4|TRBV27|TRBD1
CASRGTGDNEKLFF
TGTGCCAGCAGGGGGACAGGGGATAATGAAAAACTGTTTTTT
>.|TRBJ2-1|TRBV10-3|TRBD1
CAISGTGGGNEQFF
TGTGCCATCAGTGGGACAGGGGGCGGGAATGAGCAGTTCTTC
>.|TRBJ2-1|TRBV19|TRBD2
CASSIGRGGGYNEQFF
TGTGCCAGTAGTATCGGGAGGGGCGGGGGATACAATGAGCAGTTCTTC
>.|TRBJ2-5|TRBV6-5|TRBD1
CASSYMGTGRETQYF
TGTGCCAGCAGTTACATGGGGACAGGACGAGAGACCCAGTACTTC
>.|TRBJ2-3|TRBV7-3|TRBD2
CASSSSLAANTDTQYF
TGTGCCAGCAGCTCCTCCCTAGCGGCAAACACAGATACGCAGTATTTT
>.|TRBJ1-2|TRBV20-1|TRBD1
CRTGTGYGYTF
TGCAGAACCGGGACAGGATATGGCTACACCTTC
>.|TRBJ2-7|TRBV7-2|TRBD2
CASMVGAGGYEQYF
TGTGCCAGCATGGTCGGAGCGGGAGGCTACGAGCAGTACTTC
>.|TRBJ1-4|TRBV5-4|TRBD1
CASSIGQANEKLFF
TGTGCCAGCAGCATCGGACAGGCGAATGAAAAACTGTTTTTT
>.|TRBJ2-4|TRBV6-2/TRBV6-3|.
CASSYILAGTNIQYF
TGTGCCAGCAGTTATATCCTAGCCGGTACAAACATTCAGTACTTC
>.|TRBJ2-1|TRBV7-9|TRBD2
CASSLMVAGGPGNEQFF
TGTGCCAGCAGCTTAATGGTAGCGGGAGGGCCGGGCAATGAGCAGTTCTTC
>.|TRBJ1-1|TRBV18|TRBD1
CASSPMDRAMNTEAFF
TGTGCCAGCTCACCAATGGACAGGGCCATGAACACTGAAGCTTTCTTT
>.|TRBJ2-1|TRBV5-1|TRBD2
CASSRTSGSEQFF
TGCGCCAGCAGCCGGACTAGCGGGTCTGAGCAATTCTTC
>.|TRBJ2-1|TRBV11-3|.
CASSLGLSAGSYNEQFF
TGTGCCAGCAGCTTAGGTCTCTCGGCGGGTTCCTACAATGAGCAGTTCTTC
>.|TRBJ1-6|TRBV6-6|.
CASSYLPNNSPLHF
TGTGCCAGCAGTTACCTACCTAATAATTCACCCCTCCACTTT
>.|TRBJ1-1|TRBV29-1|.
CSAAGEEAFF
TGCAGCGCCGCGGGGGAAGAAGCTTTCTTT
>.|TRBJ1-1|TRBV7-8|TRBD1
CASSWGQQRMNPEAFF
TGTGCCAGCAGCTGGGGACAGCAAAGAATGAACCCTGAAGCTTTCTTT
>few|TRBJ2-7|TRBV14|.
CASSDPAGGHEQYF
TGTGCCAGCAGCGACCCCGCGGGCGGGCACGAGCAGTACTTC
>.|TRBJ1-5|TRBV28|TRBD1
CANQGAGQPQHF
TGTGCCAACCAGGGGGCGGGGCAGCCCCAGCATTTT
>few|TRBJ2-7|TRBV10-3|TRBD2
CAIRMGLAGPYEQYF
TGTGCCATCCGGATGGGACTAGCGGGGCCGTACGAGCAGTACTTC
>.|TRBJ1-5|TRBV6-5|TRBD1
CASRGQSYQPQHF
TGTGCCAGCAGGGGACAGAGTTATCAGCCCCAGCATTTT
>.|TRBJ1-5|TRBV19|.
CASSIVINQPQHF
TGTGCCAGTAGTATAGTCATTAATCAGCCCCAGCATTTT
>.|TRBJ2-4|TRBV7-7|TRBD1
CASSNYTPDGQVGKNIQYF
TGTGCTAGCAGCAACTACACGCCAGACGGACAGGTGGGCAAAAACATTCAGTACTTC
>.|TRBJ2-3|TRBV13|TRBD2
CASSRPGTSGPDTQYF
TGTGCCAGCAGCCGCCCCGGGACTAGCGGACCAGATACGCAGTATTTT
>.|TRBJ1-5|TRBV19|TRBD1
CASISSSRTGGDQPQHF
TGTGCCAGTATATCATCTTCTCGGACAGGGGGGGATCAGCCCCAGCATTTT
>.|TRBJ1-1|TRBV9|TRBD1
CASSVGQGMNTEAFF
TGTGCCAGCAGCGTAGGACAGGGGATGAACACTGAAGCTTTCTTT
>.|TRBJ1-5|TRBV2|.
CASSETGRNQPQHF
TGTGCCAGCAGTGAAACAGGGCGGAATCAGCCCCAGCATTTT
>few|TRBJ2-7|TRBV7-9|TRBD2
CASSSGAGTSSEQYF
TGTGCCAGCAGCTCGGGAGCCGGGACTAGCTCCGAGCAGTACTTC
>.|TRBJ1-5|TRBV7-2|.
CASSLGARVNQPQHF
TGTGCCAGCAGCTTAGGTGCTCGGGTCAATCAGCCCCAGCATTTT
>.|TRBJ1-3|TRBV4-1|TRBD1
CASSQEWGQLPQRLLGDTIYF
TGCGCCAGCAGCCAAGAGTGGGGACAGCTACCACAACGATTGCTAGGAGACACCATATATTTT
>.|TRBJ2-1|TRBV27|TRBD2
CAAGGSGRASNEQFF
TGTGCAGCGGGGGGTAGCGGGAGGGCCTCGAATGAGCAGTTCTTC
>.|TRBJ2-6|TRBV19|.
CASTPTPHRILPGANVLTF
TGTGCCAGTACCCCCACCCCCCACAGAATCTTGCCTGGGGCCAACGTCCTGACTTTC
>few|TRBJ2-2|TRBV4-3|TRBD2
CASSQAGLAGYLGELFF
TGCGCCAGCAGCCAAGCGGGGCTAGCGGGATATTTAGGGGAGCTGTTTTTT
>.|TRBJ2-1|TRBV27|.
CASSLFSEQFF
TGTGCCAGCAGTTTATTTAGTGAGCAGTTCTTC
>.|TRBJ1-1|TRBV7-9|.
CASSLGRDLFGTEAFF
TGTGCCAGCAGCTTAGGGAGGGATTTGTTCGGCACTGAAGCTTTCTTT
>.|TRBJ2-7|TRBV6-5|.
CASSYSSDRTYEQYF
TGTGCCAGCAGTTACTCGTCCGACAGAACCTACGAGCAGTACTTC
>few|TRBJ1-5|TRBV6-6|.
CASSRYNQPQHF
TGTGCCAGCAGCCGTTACAATCAGCCCCAGCATTTT
>.|TRBJ2-1|TRBV11-2|TRBD2
CASSLAQREGSSYNEQFF
TGTGCCAGCAGCTTAGCCCAGCGGGAGGGGAGCTCCTACAATGAGCAGTTCTTC
>.|TRBJ2-7|TRBV2|TRBD1
CASSVGQGALEQYF
TGTGCCAGCAGTGTGGGCCAGGGGGCCCTCGAGCAGTACTTC
>.|TRBJ1-3|TRBV6-2/TRBV6-3|TRBD1
CASSTGASGNTIYF
TGTGCCAGCAGTACAGGGGCCTCTGGAAACACCATATATTTT
>.|TRBJ2-2|TRBV7-2|.
CASSSRDKNTGELFF
TGTGCCAGCAGCTCCCGGGACAAGAACACCGGGGAGCTGTTTTTT
>.|TRBJ1-5|TRBV6-6|.
CASSFVWGENQPQHF
TGTGCCAGCAGTTTCGTCTGGGGCGAAAATCAGCCCCAGCATTTT
>.|TRBJ2-7|TRBV19|.
CASSIAGDFNEQYF
TGTGCCAGTAGTATAGCGGGAGATTTTAACGAGCAGTACTTC
>.|TRBJ1-3|TRBV29-1|TRBD1
CSVRTGDIGNTIYF
TGCAGCGTACGTACAGGGGACATCGGAAACACCATATATTTT
>.|TRBJ2-3|TRBV29-1|TRBD1
CSVARTGRADTQYF
TGCAGCGTTGCCCGGACAGGGCGAGCAGATACGCAGTATTTT
>.|TRBJ2-3|TRBV24-1|TRBD2
CATSVGSGNPDTQYF
TGTGCCACCAGTGTGGGTAGCGGGAACCCAGATACGCAGTATTTT
>many|TRBJ2-2|TRBV2|TRBD1
CASSEQGAPTGELFF
TGTGCCAGCAGTGAACAGGGGGCCCCCACTGGGGAGCTGTTTTTT
>.|TRBJ2-1|TRBV2|TRBD2
CASSQQGSGTSGIGKQFF
TGTGCCAGCAGTCAACAAGGTTCCGGGACTAGCGGGATTGGGAAGCAGTTCTTC
>once|TRBJ1-3|TRBV7-2|TRBD1
CASSFTRTGSSPGNTIYF
TGTGCCAGCAGCTTCACCAGGACAGGGAGTTCTCCTGGAAACACCATATATTTT
>few|TRBJ2-7|TRBV28|TRBD2
CASTMGLAGGGEQYF
TGTGCCAGCACGATGGGACTAGCGGGAGGCGGTGAGCAGTACTTC
>.|TRBJ2-1|TRBV9|TRBD2
CASSVAGAAYNEQFF
TGTGCCAGCAGCGTCGCGGGAGCAGCCTACAATGAGCAGTTCTTC
>.|TRBJ2-2|TRBV11-3|.
CASSLDQGGAARAGELFF
TGTGCCAGCAGCTTAGATCAAGGGGGGGCGGCGCGCGCCGGGGAGCTGTTTTTT
>.|TRBJ2-2|TRBV30|TRBD2
CAWNPTGGTGELFF
TGTGCCTGGAATCCCACGGGAGGCACCGGGGAGCTGTTTTTT
>.|TRBJ2-5|TRBV2|TRBD2
CASSDGASGAQQETQYF
TGTGCCAGCAGTGACGGGGCTAGCGGGGCACAACAAGAGACCCAGTACTTC
>.|TRBJ1-2|TRBV30|.
CASTGGGDGYTF
TGTGCGAGTACCGGTGGGGGCGACGGCTACACCTTC
>.|TRBJ1-6|TRBV7-6|TRBD1
CASSLGWGQGKNSPLHF
TGTGCCAGCAGCTTAGGCTGGGGACAGGGGAAAAATTCACCCCTCCACTTT
>.|TRBJ1-1|TRBV2|TRBD1
CASSVHRGQGNTEAFF
TGTGCCAGCAGTGTTCACAGGGGGCAGGGGAACACTGAAGCTTTCTTT
>once|TRBJ2-1|TRBV6-2/TRBV6-3|TRBD2
CASSYSGLAGYSYNEQFF
TGTGCCAGCAGTTACTCTGGACTAGCGGGATACTCCTACAATGAGCAGTTCTTC